Following are 15 T cell receptor beta chains from one sample sequenced in a study of blood T cell repertoires in COVID-19. Profiled with immunoSEQ multiplex PCR; TCRdb holds only in-frame clones, not every one. This sample has about 78,000 clones, with less than 95% found just once. Source material: peripheral blood. The origin of the receptors is a woman in her fifties or sixties in a cohort sampled during active COVID-19.

This chain joins TRBV3-1 (or the pseudogene TRBV3-2) and TRBJ2-1, with D maybe TRBD1 (5 bases). CDR1 and CDR2 from the germline V gene are LGHDT and YNNKEL (reference sequence). CDR3 length equals 13 residues. V was clipped by 6 bases and J by 7 bases, with 13 bases between them. This CDR3 reads CASRPSGRNEQFF. The CDR3 coding sequence is TGTGCCAGCAGGCCCTCAGGGCGAAATGAGCAGTTCTTC.

The chain has TRBV10-3 and TRBJ1-5; TRBD1 might be the D (6 bases). This CDR3 is built from 16 residues. Germline V gene sequence: CDR1 ENHRY, CDR2 SYGVKD. The germline V and J ends were trimmed by 4 bases and 4 bases, with 17 bases remaining between them. Here the CDR3 reads CAISARGKGVNQPQHF. CDR3 sequence (DNA): TGTGCCATCAGTGCCAGGGGAAAGGGAGTAAATCAGCCCCAGCATTTT.

As DNA, the CDR3 is TGCGCCAGCAGCCGGACTAGCGAGGCCTACGAGCAGTACTTC. This codes for CASSRTSEAYEQYF. The V gene is TRBV5-1, the J gene TRBJ2-7; 9 bases are shared with TRBD2. Germline CDR1 reads SGHRS; CDR2 reads YFSETQ. The CDR3 length is 14 residues. Trimming at V came to 4 bases and at J to 2 bases, leaving 4 bases not matched to a gene.

The chain recombines TRBV5-5 with TRBJ2-2; 13 bases are a match to TRBD2. The germline gives CDR1 SGHKS, CDR2 YYEKEE (reference sequence). J was trimmed by 3 bases and V by 4 bases; bases with no gene match: 6. CDR3 length: 17 residues. This CDR3 reads CASSGGTSGVDTGELFF. The CDR3 DNA follows: TGTGCCAGCAGCGGGGGGACTAGCGGGGTCGACACCGGGGAGCTGTTTTTT.

This chain links TRBV10-3 with TRBJ1-5; 10 nucleotides agree with TRBD1. The V and J ends lost 0 bases and 2 bases, in that order; junction bases with no gene match: 10. Germline CDR1 and CDR2: ENHRY and SYGVKD. The CDR3 has 19 residues. DNA for the CDR3: TGTGCCATCAGTGAGTCCGGGACAGGGGACGTACTGGGCAATCAGCCCCAGCATTTT. Translating it yields CAISESGTGDVLGNQPQHF.

The chain links TRBV18 to TRBJ2-1, with D possibly being TRBD1 (5 bases). The CDR3 is made up of 13 amino acids. The V end lost 3 bases, the J end lost 6 bases, and 9 bases lay between the germline ends. The germline V gene has CDR1 KGHSH and CDR2 LQKENI. The CDR3 coding sequence is TGTGCCAGCTCACCTGGAACAGGCAATGAGCAGTTCTTC. Its protein product is CASSPGTGNEQFF.

This clone has just a few counts. The chain carries TRBV20-1 and TRBJ1-4; the match to TRBD1 covers 7 bases. This CDR3 comprises 11 residues. The germline V gene has CDR1 DFQATT and CDR2 SNEGSKA (reference sequence). After removal of 6 bases from V and 8 bases from J, the junction contained 3 bases not matched to a gene. The DNA for the CDR3 is TGCAGTGCCCACAGGGGAGAAAAACTGTTTTTT. It is translated as CSAHRGEKLFF.

This clone was counted once. The CDR3 loop reads CASSDSIGRGTDTQYF. CDR3 nucleotides: TGTGCCAGCAGTGACTCGATCGGGAGAGGCACAGATACGCAGTATTTT. This chain uses TRBV6-4 with TRBJ2-3; tentatively, D is TRBD2 (6 bases). The CDR3 runs 16 residues. V lost 0 bases to trimming and J lost 1 base, with 11 bases between them. Germline CDR1 MRHNA, CDR2 SNTAGT.

This chain connects TRBV5-6 to TRBJ1-2, with unresolved D. Trimming cost V 0 bases and J 0 bases, with 9 bases left between them. The CDR3 loop spans 15 amino acids. Germline V gene lookup returns CDR1 SGHDT and CDR2 YYEEEE. The CDR3 here is CASSLAGLANYGYTF. The CDR3 bases are TGTGCCAGCAGCTTGGCGGGATTGGCTAACTATGGCTACACCTTC.

This chain links TRBV15 with TRBJ2-1; 11 bases line up with TRBD2. This CDR3 is 15 amino acids long. V gave up 5 bases and J gave up 5 bases; unmatched junction bases: 5. Germline V gene data show CDR1 as LNHNV and CDR2 as YYDKDF (reference sequence). The CDR3 protein is CATSGGTSGHNEQFF. CDR3 bases: TGTGCCACCAGCGGCGGGACTAGCGGCCACAATGAGCAGTTCTTC.

V is TRBV18 and J is TRBJ1-5, with D hard to call. Germline CDR1 reads KGHSH; CDR2 reads LQKENI. The V end lost 2 bases, the J end lost 1 base, and 12 bases lay between the germline ends. This CDR3 is 16 amino acids long. The CDR3 spells CASSPSGLGSNQPQHF. The DNA for the CDR3 is TGTGCCAGCTCACCATCGGGTCTTGGGAGCAATCAGCCCCAGCATTTT. The variable domain in full, completed from reference TRBV18 and TRBJ1-5, reads NAGVMQNPRHLVRRRGQEARLRCSPMKGHSHVYWYRQLPEEGLKFMVYLQKENIIDESGMPKERFSAEFPKEGPSILRIQQVVRGDSAAYFCASSPSGLGSNQPQHFGDGTRLSIL.

This chain uses TRBV7-9 with TRBJ2-2; TRBD1 matches 9 bases. V was pared by 4 bases and J by 7 bases, with 10 bases of the junction left unmatched. Germline V gene sequence: CDR1 SEHNR, CDR2 FQNEAQ (reference sequence). This CDR3 has 16 amino acids. Written as DNA, the CDR3 is TGTGCCAGCAGCTCCCTACAGGGGGCGGGTGGCGGGGAGCTGTTTTTT. The encoded protein is CASSSLQGAGGGELFF.

The chain couples TRBV7-8 to TRBJ2-5; D might be TRBD2 (6 bases). The germline CDR1 and CDR2 sequences are SGHVS and FQNEAQ. This CDR3 has 11 residues. Deletions cut 5 bases from V and 7 bases from J, with 8 bases between. The CDR3 here is CASSAGGTQYF. The CDR3 DNA follows: TGTGCCAGCAGCGCCGGGGGGACCCAGTACTTC.

The chain links TRBV7-8 to TRBJ2-7; D uncertain. CDR1 is SGHVS and CDR2 is FQNEAQ in the germline V gene. Trimming stripped 0 bases from V and 3 bases from J, with 9 bases between. The CDR3 extends over 14 amino acids. The CDR3 DNA sequence: TGTGCCAGCAGCTTAGCCGAGAGGATCTACGAGCAGTACTTC. Amino acid sequence: CASSLAERIYEQYF.

The chain employs TRBV5-1 and TRBJ2-3; 7 bases match TRBD1. V gave up 3 bases and J gave up 1 base; unmatched junction bases: 8. The CDR3 loop spans 16 amino acids. Germline loops: CDR1 SGHRS, CDR2 YFSETQ. The CDR3 DNA sequence: TGCGCCAGCAGCTCGACCCAGGGGGTTGGCACAGATACGCAGTATTTT. It encodes CASSSTQGVGTDTQYF.